This T cell receptor beta chain is drawn from a study of OX40 agonist ivuxolimab in advanced cancers. Using immunoSEQ multiplex PCR, the repertoire was profiled, and TCRdb retains in-frame clones only, with some absent. There are tens of thousands of clones in the sample; 80% to 90% occur only once, and 1% to 1.3% lies in the top ten. Germline V lookup: CDR1 SNHLY, CDR2 FYNNEI. J gave up 0 bases and V 4 bases, and 8 bases lay outside the gene matches. CDR3 length equals 16 residues. This clonotype originated in an adult with an advanced solid tumor such as melanoma, head and neck, liver or kidney cancer. The specimen comprised CD4+ or CD8+ T cells sorted from blood, sampled in a trial of the OX40 agonist ivuxolimab. The rearrangement uses TRBV2 and TRBJ2-7; 8 nucleotides line up with TRBD2. The CDR3 region has the DNA TGTGCCAGCAGTGCCCGGGGGGGGACAACCTCCTACGAGCAGTACGTC. It yields the protein CASSARGGTTSYEQYV.